A selection of T cell receptor beta chains follows, all from one sample in a study of radiation and T cells in renal cell carcinoma. Here immunoSEQ multiplex PCR was the method, and the copy in TCRdb shows in-frame clones only, minus some. In the table there are about 90,000 clones, around four fifths of which are singletons. The sequencing used blood, collected from a patient whose treatment included radiotherapy and nephrectomy. These receptor sequences come from a man in his fifties with renal cell carcinoma. Both conserved end residues are part of each CDR3. Fields, in order: D gene, V gene, clone size, J gene, CDR3 protein, CDR3 DNA. D genes are given only for firm matches. Clone size is given for some rows only: seen once, a few or many times, or a class if the clone is expanded.

D: -; V: TRBV7-3; size: -; J: TRBJ2-3; CDR3: CASSLTAGTDTQYF; DNA: TGTGCCAGCAGCTTAACTGCCGGCACAGATACGCAGTATTTT
D: TRBD1; V: TRBV5-1; size: -; J: TRBJ2-2; CDR3: CASSTGQGNGELFF; DNA: TGCGCCAGCAGCACGGGACAGGGGAACGGGGAGCTGTTTTTT
D: TRBD2; V: TRBV5-1; size: -; J: TRBJ2-3; CDR3: CASSRSGDTDTQYF; DNA: TGCGCCAGCAGCCGGAGCGGGGACACAGATACGCAGTATTTT
D: -; V: TRBV29-1; size: -; J: TRBJ2-5; CDR3: CSTRQNQETQYF; DNA: TGCAGCACTCGACAGAACCAAGAGACCCAGTACTTC
D: -; V: TRBV5-1; size: few; J: TRBJ1-1; CDR3: CASSLDANTEAFF; DNA: TGCGCCAGCAGCTTGGACGCTAACACTGAAGCTTTCTTT
D: -; V: TRBV5-1; size: -; J: TRBJ1-1; CDR3: CASSLPGFAEAFF; DNA: TGCGCCAGCAGCTTGCCGGGCTTCGCTGAAGCTTTCTTT
D: -; V: TRBV18; size: -; J: TRBJ1-4; CDR3: CASSQNQDPNEKLFF; DNA: TGTGCCAGCTCACAGAATCAGGACCCGAATGAAAAACTGTTTTTT
D: -; V: TRBV6-5; size: -; J: TRBJ1-3; CDR3: CASSYSTQAGNTIYF; DNA: TGTGCCAGCAGTTACTCGACACAGGCTGGAAACACCATATATTTT
D: -; V: TRBV27; size: -; J: TRBJ2-7; CDR3: CASRRGTGGEGASYEQYF; DNA: TGTGCCAGCAGACGAGGGACTGGCGGCGAAGGCGCTTCCTACGAGCAGTACTTC
D: -; V: TRBV19; size: -; J: TRBJ1-5; CDR3: CASSIRADSNQPQHF; DNA: TGTGCCAGTAGTATTAGGGCAGATAGCAATCAGCCCCAGCATTTT
D: TRBD1; V: TRBV18; size: -; J: TRBJ2-2; CDR3: CASSPQGATNTGELFF; DNA: TGTGCCAGCTCACCACAGGGGGCCACTAACACCGGGGAGCTGTTTTTT
D: -; V: TRBV30; size: -; J: TRBJ1-4; CDR3: CAWSVPGRNNEKLFF; DNA: TGTGCCTGGAGTGTACCCGGACGGAATAATGAAAAACTGTTTTTT
D: -; V: TRBV6-1; size: -; J: TRBJ1-5; CDR3: CASNNQAGQPQHF; DNA: TGTGCCAGCAATAATCAGGCGGGCCAGCCCCAGCATTTT
D: -; V: TRBV2; size: -; J: TRBJ2-2; CDR3: CASSEFLGSITGELFF; DNA: TGTGCCAGCAGTGAATTTTTAGGGTCGATCACCGGGGAGCTGTTTTTT
D: -; V: TRBV19; size: -; J: TRBJ2-5; CDR3: CASSPGMTETQYF; DNA: TGTGCCAGTAGTCCAGGGATGACGGAGACCCAGTACTTC
D: -; V: TRBV4-1; size: -; J: TRBJ1-2; CDR3: CASSRTRGREYGYTF; DNA: TGCGCCAGCAGCCGGACCCGGGGGAGGGAGTATGGCTACACCTTC
D: -; V: TRBV5-1; size: -; J: TRBJ2-7; CDR3: CASSLTGTATGEQYF; DNA: TGCGCCAGCAGCTTGACCGGGACGGCCACCGGGGAGCAGTACTTC
D: TRBD1; V: TRBV6-1; size: -; J: TRBJ1-2; CDR3: CASSEGQGNGYTF; DNA: TGTGCCAGCAGTGAGGGACAGGGGAATGGCTACACCTTC
D: -; V: TRBV2; size: few; J: TRBJ2-3; CDR3: CASSEPYPRDTQYF; DNA: TGTGCCAGCAGTGAACCTTATCCGAGGGATACGCAGTATTTT
D: -; V: TRBV5-1; size: -; J: TRBJ1-4; CDR3: CASSSGVGATYEKLFF; DNA: TGCGCCAGCAGCTCCGGGGTCGGGGCGACGTATGAAAAACTGTTTTTT
D: TRBD1; V: TRBV7-9; size: -; J: TRBJ2-7; CDR3: CASSVEAGGAEQYF; DNA: TGTGCCAGCAGCGTAGAAGCAGGGGGCGCTGAGCAGTACTTC
D: -; V: TRBV10-3; size: -; J: TRBJ1-4; CDR3: CAISEGRGRGTNEKLFF; DNA: TGTGCCATCAGTGAGGGCAGGGGAAGAGGGACTAATGAAAAACTGTTTTTT
D: TRBD2; V: TRBV6-5; size: -; J: TRBJ2-1; CDR3: CASSRTSGKYNEQFF; DNA: TGTGCCAGCAGCCGGACTAGCGGAAAGTACAATGAGCAGTTCTTC
D: -; V: TRBV9; size: -; J: TRBJ1-3; CDR3: CASSVGGAPTGTIYF; DNA: TGTGCCAGCAGCGTAGGTGGAGCTCCCACCGGCACCATATATTTT
D: -; V: TRBV30; size: -; J: TRBJ1-4; CDR3: CAWSVRGSGGKLFF; DNA: TGTGCCTGGAGTGTAAGAGGGTCGGGGGGAAAACTGTTTTTT
D: -; V: TRBV18; size: -; J: TRBJ2-5; CDR3: CASSPQDKTQYF; DNA: TGTGCCAGCTCACCACAGGACAAGACCCAGTACTTC
D: TRBD2; V: TRBV29-1; size: -; J: TRBJ2-7; CDR3: CSVGASGRVYEQYF; DNA: TGCAGCGTTGGCGCTAGCGGGAGGGTATACGAGCAGTACTTC
D: TRBD2; V: TRBV27; size: -; J: TRBJ2-3; CDR3: CASRSPRGGDTQYF; DNA: TGTGCCAGCAGGTCTCCGCGGGGAGGGGATACGCAGTATTTT
D: TRBD1; V: TRBV13; size: -; J: TRBJ2-2; CDR3: CASSRDRVPTGELFF; DNA: TGTGCCAGCAGCCGTGACAGGGTGCCCACCGGGGAGCTGTTTTTT
D: TRBD2; V: TRBV4-2; size: -; J: TRBJ2-1; CDR3: CASSQDLAGVNYNEQFF; DNA: TGTGCCAGCAGCCAAGATTTAGCGGGAGTTAACTACAATGAGCAGTTCTTC
D: -; V: TRBV6-1; size: -; J: TRBJ1-5; CDR3: CASTEGSNQPQHF; DNA: TGTGCCAGCACGGAGGGTAGCAATCAGCCCCAGCATTTT
D: -; V: TRBV4-3; size: few; J: TRBJ1-2; CDR3: CASSPSNSPVPRHGYTF; DNA: TGCGCCAGCAGCCCATCAAATTCGCCGGTCCCCCGGCATGGCTACACCTTC
D: -; V: TRBV2; size: -; J: TRBJ2-1; CDR3: CASRIYNEQFF; DNA: TGTGCCAGCAGGATCTACAATGAGCAGTTCTTC
D: -; V: TRBV2; size: once; J: TRBJ2-7; CDR3: CASSEAGFLSSKGELNEQYF; DNA: TGTGCCAGCAGTGAAGCAGGGTTTCTGAGCAGCAAAGGGGAACTAAACGAGCAGTACTTC
D: TRBD1; V: TRBV30; size: -; J: TRBJ2-5; CDR3: CAWTGGETQYF; DNA: TGTGCCTGGACAGGGGGAGAGACCCAGTACTTC
D: -; V: TRBV5-1; size: -; J: TRBJ2-7; CDR3: CASSLDRNEQYF; DNA: TGCGCCAGCAGCTTGGACAGGAATGAGCAGTACTTC
D: -; V: TRBV9; size: -; J: TRBJ1-1; CDR3: CASSVVSWPRTEAFF; DNA: TGTGCCAGCAGCGTAGTATCGTGGCCGCGGACTGAAGCTTTCTTT
D: -; V: TRBV6-1; size: -; J: TRBJ2-7; CDR3: CASMWDSAAYEQYF; DNA: TGTGCCAGCATGTGGGACTCCGCTGCCTACGAGCAGTACTTC
D: -; V: TRBV7-2; size: -; J: TRBJ2-5; CDR3: CASSPSWGQETQYF; DNA: TGTGCCAGCAGCCCCAGCTGGGGCCAAGAGACCCAGTACTTC
D: TRBD2; V: TRBV19; size: -; J: TRBJ2-7; CDR3: CASSVLAEGSYEQYF; DNA: TGTGCCAGTAGTGTACTAGCGGAGGGGTCCTACGAGCAGTACTTC
D: -; V: TRBV15; size: -; J: TRBJ2-4; CDR3: CATSRDSIAKNIQYF; DNA: TGTGCCACCAGCAGAGACAGCATAGCCAAAAACATTCAGTACTTC
D: -; V: TRBV11-2; size: -; J: TRBJ2-1; CDR3: CASSLVAETYNEQFF; DNA: TGTGCCAGCAGCTTAGTGGCAGAGACCTACAATGAGCAGTTCTTC
D: -; V: TRBV9; size: -; J: TRBJ2-2; CDR3: CASSPSGANTGELFF; DNA: TGTGCCAGCAGCCCCTCGGGGGCGAACACCGGGGAGCTGTTTTTT
D: -; V: TRBV2; size: -; J: TRBJ2-7; CDR3: CASSHQETYVQYF; DNA: TGTGCCAGCAGTCACCAGGAGACCTACGTGCAGTACTTC
D: TRBD1; V: TRBV6-1; size: -; J: TRBJ1-1; CDR3: CASSEEGRTGPYTEAFF; DNA: TGTGCCAGCAGTGAAGAAGGTCGGACAGGGCCCTACACTGAAGCTTTCTTT
D: -; V: TRBV16; size: -; J: TRBJ1-5; CDR3: CASSQFTGRNQPQHF; DNA: TGTGCCAGCAGCCAATTTACAGGAAGAAATCAGCCCCAGCATTTT
D: -; V: TRBV9; size: -; J: TRBJ1-3; CDR3: CASSVEPRGGNTIYF; DNA: TGTGCCAGCAGCGTAGAACCCAGAGGTGGAAACACCATATATTTT
D: -; V: TRBV7-2; size: -; J: TRBJ2-3; CDR3: CASSWGSGDTQYF; DNA: TGTGCCAGCAGCTGGGGTTCGGGAGATACGCAGTATTTT
D: -; V: TRBV9; size: -; J: TRBJ1-1; CDR3: CASSPTGNTEAFF; DNA: TGTGCCAGCAGCCCCACAGGTAACACTGAAGCTTTCTTT
D: TRBD2; V: TRBV5-1; size: few; J: TRBJ2-7; CDR3: CASSFDTGGPYEQYF; DNA: TGCGCCAGCAGCTTTGATACGGGAGGGCCATACGAGCAGTACTTC
D: TRBD1; V: TRBV28; size: once; J: TRBJ2-1; CDR3: CASSLGQGNNNEQFF; DNA: TGTGCCAGCAGTTTAGGACAGGGCAACAACAATGAGCAGTTCTTC
D: -; V: TRBV6-1; size: few; J: TRBJ1-2; CDR3: CASILPGRYGYTF; DNA: TGTGCCAGCATTCTTCCAGGACGCTATGGCTACACCTTC
D: -; V: TRBV21-1; size: -; J: TRBJ1-5; CDR3: CASSSRGLGGRSIDQPQHF; DNA: TGTGCCAGCAGCAGCCGGGGTCTGGGGGGGCGAAGTATCGATCAGCCCCAGCATTTT
D: -; V: TRBV2; size: few; J: TRBJ1-5; CDR3: CASSPHGTSNQPQHF; DNA: TGTGCCAGCAGTCCCCATGGGACTAGCAATCAGCCCCAGCATTTT
D: -; V: TRBV2; size: -; J: TRBJ1-5; CDR3: CASSQSTGRQPQHF; DNA: TGTGCCAGCAGCCAGAGTACAGGGCGCCAGCCCCAGCATTTT
D: TRBD2; V: TRBV4-2; size: -; J: TRBJ2-1; CDR3: CASSQDGLAGGRGNEQFF; DNA: TGTGCCAGCAGCCAAGACGGACTAGCGGGAGGGAGGGGAAATGAGCAGTTCTTC
D: -; V: TRBV2; size: -; J: TRBJ1-2; CDR3: CASSEDSQGGYTF; DNA: TGTGCCAGCAGTGAGGACTCCCAAGGGGGCTACACCTTC
D: TRBD2; V: TRBV5-1; size: once; J: TRBJ2-1; CDR3: CASSNLAGAYNEQFF; DNA: TGCGCCAGCAGCAACCTAGCGGGAGCTTACAATGAGCAGTTCTTC
D: -; V: TRBV30; size: -; J: TRBJ1-2; CDR3: CAWINKGPGCYTF; DNA: TGTGCCTGGATCAACAAGGGGCCGGGTTGCTACACCTTC